Sequencing of this T cell receptor beta chain was carried out in a study of identical twins. TCRdb independently ran MiXCR on the 5' RACE reads; one entry per CDR3 protein. In the table there are 500,000 to 600,000 distinct CDR3 sequences, around 20% of which are singletons. This CDR3 comprises 13 residues. The germline CDR1 and CDR2 sequences are SGHRS and YFSETQ. Trimming shortened V by 3 bases and J by 7 bases, and 10 bases separated the two germline ends. The same data also contributed to another study, on T cells expressing NK-cell markers. That source notes: Each TCR beta repertoire originated in sorted T cells that were CD3+CD56+NKG2C+, CD3+CD56+NKG2C- or CD3+CD56-NKG2C+. Also leading the CD3+CD56-NKG2C+ fraction in a few donors were these clonotypes.

The clonotype comes from a woman in her late teens or twenties in good health. Material: CD4+ T cells sorted from blood. The chain combines TRBV5-1 with TRBJ1-4; the D gene is possibly TRBD1 (6 bases). CDR3 coding DNA: TGCGCCAGCAGCTGGACAGTAACTGAAAAACTGTTTTTT. It encodes CASSWTVTEKLFF.